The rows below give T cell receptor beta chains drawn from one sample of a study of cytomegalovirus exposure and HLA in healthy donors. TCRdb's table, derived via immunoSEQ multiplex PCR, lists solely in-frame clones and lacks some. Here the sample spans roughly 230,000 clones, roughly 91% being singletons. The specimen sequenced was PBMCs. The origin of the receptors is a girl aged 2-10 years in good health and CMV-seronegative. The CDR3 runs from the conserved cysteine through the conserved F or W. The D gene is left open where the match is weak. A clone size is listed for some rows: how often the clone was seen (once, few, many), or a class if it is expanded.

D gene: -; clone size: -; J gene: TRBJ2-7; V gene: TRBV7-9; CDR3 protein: CSSSLQVYEQYF; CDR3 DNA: TGTTCCAGCAGTTTACAGGTCTACGAGCAGTACTTC
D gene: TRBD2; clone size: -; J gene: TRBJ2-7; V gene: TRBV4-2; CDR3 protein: CASSPSAGGIFEQYF; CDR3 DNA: TGTGCCAGCAGCCCGTCGGCGGGGGGGATTTTCGAGCAGTACTTC
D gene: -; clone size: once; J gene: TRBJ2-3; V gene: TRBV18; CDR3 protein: CASSPRGDTQYF; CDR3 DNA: TGTGCCAGCTCACCAAGGGGAGATACGCAGTATTTT
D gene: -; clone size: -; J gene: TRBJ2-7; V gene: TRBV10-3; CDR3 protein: CATKQEHSYEQYF; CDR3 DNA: TGTGCCACCAAACAGGAACACTCCTACGAGCAGTACTTC
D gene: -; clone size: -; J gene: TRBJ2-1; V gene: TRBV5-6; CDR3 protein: CASSLPGGAYNEQFF; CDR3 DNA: TGTGCCAGCAGCTTGCCGGGGGGCGCGTACAATGAGCAGTTCTTC
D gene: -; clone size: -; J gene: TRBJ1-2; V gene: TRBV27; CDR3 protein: CASSFRGGEYGYTF; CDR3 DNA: TGTGCCAGCAGTTTTCGGGGGGGGGAATATGGCTACACCTTC
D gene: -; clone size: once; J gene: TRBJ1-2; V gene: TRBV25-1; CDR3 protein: CASSPGNLFGYTF; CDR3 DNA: TGTGCCAGCAGTCCAGGGAACTTATTTGGCTACACCTTC
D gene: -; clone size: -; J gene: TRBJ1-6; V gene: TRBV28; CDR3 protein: CASSYQQAYNSPLHF; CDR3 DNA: TGTGCCAGCAGCTACCAACAGGCTTATAATTCACCCCTCCACTTT
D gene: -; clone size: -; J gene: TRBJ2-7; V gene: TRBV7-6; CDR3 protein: CASSPRQKNAVYEQYF; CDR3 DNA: TGTGCCAGCAGTCCCCGACAGAAAAACGCGGTGTACGAGCAGTACTTC
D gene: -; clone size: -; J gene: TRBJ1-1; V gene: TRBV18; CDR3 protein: CASSTGPGTQSQAFF; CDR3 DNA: TGTGCCAGCTCAACCGGACCTGGGACACAATCTCAAGCTTTCTTT
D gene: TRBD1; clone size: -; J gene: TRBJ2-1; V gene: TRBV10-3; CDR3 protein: CAISDRGSWNEQFF; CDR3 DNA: TGTGCCATCAGTGACAGGGGGAGTTGGAATGAGCAGTTCTTC
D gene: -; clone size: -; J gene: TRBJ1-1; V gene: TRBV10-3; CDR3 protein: CAISGSYEAFF; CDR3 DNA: TGTGCCATCAGTGGGAGTTATGAAGCTTTCTTT
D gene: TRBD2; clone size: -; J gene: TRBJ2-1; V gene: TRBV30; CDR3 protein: CAWSFGTSANEQFF; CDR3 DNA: TGTGCCTGGAGTTTCGGGACTAGCGCAAATGAGCAGTTCTTC
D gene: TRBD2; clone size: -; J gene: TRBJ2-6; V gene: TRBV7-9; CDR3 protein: CASGGTGDGANVLTF; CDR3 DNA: TGTGCCTCGGGGGGTACGGGAGATGGGGCCAACGTCCTGACTTTC
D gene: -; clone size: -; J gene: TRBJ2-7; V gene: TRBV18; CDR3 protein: CASSPPGGLSYEQYF; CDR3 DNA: TGTGCCAGCTCACCACCGGGGGGACTCTCCTACGAGCAGTACTTC
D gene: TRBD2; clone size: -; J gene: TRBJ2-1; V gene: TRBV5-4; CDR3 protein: CASSPRGTSGVNEQFF; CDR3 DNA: TGTGCCAGCAGCCCACGCGGGACTAGCGGGGTTAATGAGCAGTTCTTC
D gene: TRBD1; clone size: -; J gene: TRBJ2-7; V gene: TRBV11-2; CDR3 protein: CASSLGGQSYEQYF; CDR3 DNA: TGTGCCAGCAGCTTAGGGGGACAGTCCTACGAGCAGTACTTC
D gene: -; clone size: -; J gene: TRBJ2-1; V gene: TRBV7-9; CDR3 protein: CASSLGIGSRGQFF; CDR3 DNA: TGTGCCAGCAGCCTGGGTATCGGGAGTCGGGGGCAGTTCTTC
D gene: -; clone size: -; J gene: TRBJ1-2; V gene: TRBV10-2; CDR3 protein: CATGEPYGYTF; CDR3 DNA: TGCGCCACAGGGGAGCCCTATGGCTACACCTTC
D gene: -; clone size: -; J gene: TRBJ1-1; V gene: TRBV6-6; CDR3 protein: CASSWRGGTEAFF; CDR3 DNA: TGTGCCAGCAGTTGGAGGGGGGGGACTGAAGCTTTCTTT
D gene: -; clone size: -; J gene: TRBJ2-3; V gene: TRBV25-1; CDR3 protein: CASSLRDTQYF; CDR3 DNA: TGTGCCAGCAGTCTCCGGGATACGCAGTATTTT
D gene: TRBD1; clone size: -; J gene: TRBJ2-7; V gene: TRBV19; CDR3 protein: CASNDPGTAFYEQYF; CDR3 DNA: TGTGCCAGTAATGACCCCGGGACAGCCTTCTACGAGCAGTACTTC
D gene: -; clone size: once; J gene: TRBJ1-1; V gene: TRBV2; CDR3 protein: CASTYRDTEAFF; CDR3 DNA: TGTGCCAGCACTTACAGGGACACTGAAGCTTTCTTT
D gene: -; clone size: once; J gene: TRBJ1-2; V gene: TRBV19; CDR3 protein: CASSTPDSYYGYTF; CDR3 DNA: TGTGCCAGTAGTACCCCGGACAGTTACTATGGCTACACCTTC
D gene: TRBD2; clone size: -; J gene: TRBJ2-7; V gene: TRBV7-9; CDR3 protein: CASSPLAGGRYEQYF; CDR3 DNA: TGTGCCAGCAGCCCTTTAGCGGGAGGCCGCTACGAGCAGTACTTC
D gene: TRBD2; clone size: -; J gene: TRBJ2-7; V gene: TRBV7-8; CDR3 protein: CASSGTSGSSLPTYEQYF; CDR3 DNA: TGTGCCAGCAGCGGGACTAGCGGGAGTTCCCTTCCAACCTACGAGCAGTACTTC
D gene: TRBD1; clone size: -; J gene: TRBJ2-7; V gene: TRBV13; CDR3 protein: CASSPGQGLYEQYF; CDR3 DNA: TGTGCCAGCAGCCCGGGACAGGGGCTCTACGAGCAGTACTTC
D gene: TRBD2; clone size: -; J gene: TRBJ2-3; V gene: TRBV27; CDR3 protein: CASSRFLAGGPDRTDTQYF; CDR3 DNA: TGTGCCAGCAGCCGCTTCCTAGCGGGAGGGCCCGACCGCACAGATACGCAGTATTTT
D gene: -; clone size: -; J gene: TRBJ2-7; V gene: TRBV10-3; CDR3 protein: CATTGLEQTYEQYF; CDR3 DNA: TGTGCCACCACGGGGTTAGAACAAACCTACGAGCAGTACTTC
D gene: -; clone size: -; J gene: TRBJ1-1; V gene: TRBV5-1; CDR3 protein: CASSLDFQQGYTEAFF; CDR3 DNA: TGCGCCAGCAGCTTGGATTTTCAACAGGGCTACACTGAAGCTTTCTTT
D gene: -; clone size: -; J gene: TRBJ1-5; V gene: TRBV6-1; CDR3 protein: CASTQNGFSNQPQHF; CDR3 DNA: TGTGCCAGCACCCAGAATGGTTTCAGCAATCAGCCCCAGCATTTT
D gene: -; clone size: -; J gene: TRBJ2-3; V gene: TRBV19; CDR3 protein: CASSILAASTDTQYF; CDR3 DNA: TGTGCCAGTAGTATTCTCGCCGCGAGCACAGATACGCAGTATTTT
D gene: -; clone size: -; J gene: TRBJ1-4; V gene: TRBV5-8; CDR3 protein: CASSPVFATNEKLFF; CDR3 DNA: TGTGCCAGCAGCCCGGTCTTTGCAACTAATGAAAAACTGTTTTTT
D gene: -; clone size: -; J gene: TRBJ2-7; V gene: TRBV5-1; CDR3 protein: CASSPLQGSSYEQYF; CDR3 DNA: TGCGCCAGCAGCCCCCTACAGGGAAGCTCCTACGAGCAGTACTTC
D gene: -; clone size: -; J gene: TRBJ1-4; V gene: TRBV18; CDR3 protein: CASSSMPGDNEKLFF; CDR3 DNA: TGTGCCAGCTCCTCCATGCCAGGGGATAATGAAAAACTGTTTTTT
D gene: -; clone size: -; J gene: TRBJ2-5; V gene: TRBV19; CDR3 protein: CASSIGLVGETQYF; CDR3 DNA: TGTGCCAGTAGTATAGGGCTGGTCGGGGAGACCCAGTACTTC
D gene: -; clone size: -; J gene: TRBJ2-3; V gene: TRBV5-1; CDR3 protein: CASSVQAGPTDTQYF; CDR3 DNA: TGCGCCAGCAGCGTCCAAGCGGGCCCCACAGATACGCAGTATTTT
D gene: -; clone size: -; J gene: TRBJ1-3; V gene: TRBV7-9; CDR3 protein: CASSFRVGSGNTIYF; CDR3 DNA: TGTGCCAGCAGCTTCCGGGTGGGCTCTGGAAACACCATATATTTT
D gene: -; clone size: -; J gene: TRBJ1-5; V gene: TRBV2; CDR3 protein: CASRWTVESNQPQHF; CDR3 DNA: TGTGCCAGCAGATGGACAGTCGAGAGCAATCAGCCCCAGCATTTT